The following is a T cell receptor beta chain sequence with its context. Its antigen remains unidentified. Base qualities are missing; no much larger clone stands one base away. TCRbeta CDR3 regions were amplified from genomic DNA using the immunoSEQ Assay, a bias-controlled multiplex PCR. The paper's data handling went like this. The number of nucleated cells in each sample was estimated by amplification of reference gene primers within the assay. To quantify the absolute abundance of each unique TCRbeta CDR3 rearrangement, sequence reads were collapsed and filtered. For each sample, productive Simpson clonality was calculated by taking the square root of Simpson's diversity index across productive rearrangements. TCRdb limited this immuneACCESS table to in-frame rearrangements with V and J called. A share of clones is missing; checked studies link under half to unresolved V genes, and the rest is unexplained. V, J and clone size were drawn from that table, and D and trimming were deduced from the DNA. This sample comprises fewer than 350,000 clones, around 90% of them detected only once. Of the sample, 1.7% is held by the ten largest clones.

The sample comes from a study of blood T cell repertoires in COVID-19 (dated by TCRdb to the early 2020s). The study in broad terms: Samples covering the acute and convalescent phases of COVID-19 were provided by collaborators in the United States, Italy and Spain. The material from the prospective study consisted of cDNA or gDNA derived from T cells, B-cell-depleted T cells, or PBMCs. Deeply sampled blood TCRbeta repertoires from subjects exposed to, actively infected with, or recovered from COVID-19 were included in the dataset. The repertoires were released in a freely available public database meant as a resource for research on the immune response to SARS-CoV-2. Samples came from the ongoing ImmuneRACE study (first 160 participants) plus 1,254 subjects from 6 global collaborators. The sample metadata nearly always contained a de-identified subject ID, COVID-19 status, age in years and sex. Where available, HLA class I and class II types were obtained from metadata supplied by the sample provider rather than from assay-based typing.

From cysteine to phenylalanine, the CDR3 is 14 amino acids long. Only the CDR3 portion is preserved as DNA: 42 bases, with reading frame beginning at the first base. Sequences GTSNPN (CDR1) and SVGIG (CDR2) are obtained from the germline V gene (reference sequence). A distance of 16 bases separates the germline ends of V and J, which lose 4 bases and 4 bases respectively. Participants in the prospective study were enrolled through a virtual design, were aged about 18 to 90 years, and lived in approximately 25 United States geographic areas. To assign participants to cohorts, the prospective study relied on clinical history that participants themselves reported in a screening survey and a study questionnaire. Recovered participants in ImmuneRACE Cohort 3 were defined by two consecutive negative NP/OP PCR tests, clearance by a healthcare professional, or resolution of symptoms. In the prospective study, mobile phlebotomists collected whole blood, serum and a nasopharyngeal or oropharyngeal swab from each participant. Prospective study participants could optionally give additional blood draws and questionnaires over an approximately 2-month period. Prospective study blood samples were shipped either frozen or at room temperature before DNA extraction.

On the study overall, not on this receptor specifically: How much clinical and demographic metadata was included differed by source and by participant, and the metadata was provided uncurated.

This TCR was recovered from a woman aged 40-49 years who had recovered from COVID-19. The V and J segments used are TRBV30 and TRBJ1-2; the best D guess is TRBD1, with 6 bases matching. The specimen sequenced was PBMCs or T cells enriched from blood (not recorded which). The CDR3 here reads CAWTTRRQAYGYTF. The DNA sequence is TGTGCCTGGACCACGAGACGACAGGCCTATGGCTACACCTTC.